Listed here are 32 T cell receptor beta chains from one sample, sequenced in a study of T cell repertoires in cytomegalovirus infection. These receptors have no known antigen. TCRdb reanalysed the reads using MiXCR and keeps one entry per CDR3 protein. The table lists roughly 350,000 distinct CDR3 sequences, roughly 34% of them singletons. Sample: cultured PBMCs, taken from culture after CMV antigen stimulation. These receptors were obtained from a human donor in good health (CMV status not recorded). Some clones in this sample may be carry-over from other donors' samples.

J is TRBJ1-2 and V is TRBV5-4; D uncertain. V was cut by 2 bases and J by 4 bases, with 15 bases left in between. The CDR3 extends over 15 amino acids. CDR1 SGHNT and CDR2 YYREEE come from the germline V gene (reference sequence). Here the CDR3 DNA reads TGTGCCAGCAGCTTTACAGCAGGAGCGGGCTATGGCTACACCTTC. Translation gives CASSFTAGAGYGYTF.

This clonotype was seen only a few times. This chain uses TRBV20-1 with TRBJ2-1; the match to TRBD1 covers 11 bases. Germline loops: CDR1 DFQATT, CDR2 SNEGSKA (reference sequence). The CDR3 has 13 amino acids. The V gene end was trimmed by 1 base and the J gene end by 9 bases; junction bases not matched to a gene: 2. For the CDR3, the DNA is TGCAGTGCTAGAGGGACAGGGGGCAGTGAGCAGTTCTTC. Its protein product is CSARGTGGSEQFF.

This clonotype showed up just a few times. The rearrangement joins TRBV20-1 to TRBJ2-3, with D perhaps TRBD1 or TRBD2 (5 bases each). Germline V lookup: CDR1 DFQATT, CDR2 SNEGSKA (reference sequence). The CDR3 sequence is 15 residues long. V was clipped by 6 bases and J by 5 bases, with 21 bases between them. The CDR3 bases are TGCAGTGCCCTGGGACCTCAAGATTATGGAGATACGCAGTATTTT. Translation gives CSALGPQDYGDTQYF.

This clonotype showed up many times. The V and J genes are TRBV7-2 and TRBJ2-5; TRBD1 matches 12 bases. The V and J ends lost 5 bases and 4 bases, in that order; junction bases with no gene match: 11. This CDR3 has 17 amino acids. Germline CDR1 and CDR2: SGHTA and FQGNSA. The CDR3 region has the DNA TGTGCCAGCAGCAACGGGGGGACAGGGGGCTTATCAGAGACCCAGTACTTC. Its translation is CASSNGGTGGLSETQYF.

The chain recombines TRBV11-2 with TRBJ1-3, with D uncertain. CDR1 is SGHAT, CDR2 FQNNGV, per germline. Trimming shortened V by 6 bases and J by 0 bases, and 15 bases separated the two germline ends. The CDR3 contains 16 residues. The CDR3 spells CASRELRQSSGNTIYF. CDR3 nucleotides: TGTGCCAGCAGGGAGTTGAGACAAAGCTCTGGAAACACCATATATTTT.

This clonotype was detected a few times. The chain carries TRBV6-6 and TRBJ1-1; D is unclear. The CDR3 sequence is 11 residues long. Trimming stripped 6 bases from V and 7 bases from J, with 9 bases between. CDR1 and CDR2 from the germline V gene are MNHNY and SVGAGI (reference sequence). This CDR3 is CASSPGVEAFF. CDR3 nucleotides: TGTGCCAGCAGCCCCGGCGTTGAAGCTTTCTTT.

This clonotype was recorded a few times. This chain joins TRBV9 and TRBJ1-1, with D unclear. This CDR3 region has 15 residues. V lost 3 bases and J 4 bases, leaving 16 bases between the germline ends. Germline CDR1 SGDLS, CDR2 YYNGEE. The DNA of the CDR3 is TGTGCCAGCAGCGCAACGGACCGTTTAGGCACTGAAGCTTTCTTT. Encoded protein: CASSATDRLGTEAFF.

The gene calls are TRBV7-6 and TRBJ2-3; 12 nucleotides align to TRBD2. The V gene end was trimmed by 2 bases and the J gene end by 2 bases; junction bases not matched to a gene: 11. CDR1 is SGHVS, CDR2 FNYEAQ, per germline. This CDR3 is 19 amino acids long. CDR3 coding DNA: TGTGCCAGCAGCTTAACGTCGGCGGGACTAGCGGGCCACACAGATACGCAGTATTTT. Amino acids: CASSLTSAGLAGHTDTQYF.

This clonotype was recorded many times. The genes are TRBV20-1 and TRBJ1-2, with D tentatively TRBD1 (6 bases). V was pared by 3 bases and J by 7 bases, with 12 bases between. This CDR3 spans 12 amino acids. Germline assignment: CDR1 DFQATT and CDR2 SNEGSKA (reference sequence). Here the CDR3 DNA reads TGCAGTGCTAGTCAGGGGTCTGGTGGCTACACCTTC. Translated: CSASQGSGGYTF.

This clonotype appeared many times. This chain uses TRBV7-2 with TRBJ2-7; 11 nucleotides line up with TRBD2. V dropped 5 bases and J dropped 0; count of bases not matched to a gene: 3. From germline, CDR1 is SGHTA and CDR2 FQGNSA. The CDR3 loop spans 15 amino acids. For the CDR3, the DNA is TGTGCCAGCAGCCCGACTAGCGGGGCCTCCTACGAGCAGTACTTC. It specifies CASSPTSGASYEQYF. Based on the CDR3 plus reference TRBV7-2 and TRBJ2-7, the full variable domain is GAGVSQSPSNKVTEKGKDVELRCDPISGHTALYWYRQSLGQGLEFLIYFQGNSAPDKSGLPSDRFSAERTGGSVSTLTIQRTQQEDSAVYLCASSPTSGASYEQYFGPGTRLTVT.

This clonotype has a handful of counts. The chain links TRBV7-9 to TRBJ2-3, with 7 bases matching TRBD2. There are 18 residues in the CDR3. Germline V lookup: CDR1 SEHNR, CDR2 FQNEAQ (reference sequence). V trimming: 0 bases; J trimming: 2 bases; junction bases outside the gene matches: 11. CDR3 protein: CASSLAPAFAGDTDTQYF. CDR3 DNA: TGTGCCAGCAGCTTAGCCCCGGCCTTTGCGGGGGACACAGATACGCAGTATTTT.

The CDR3 sequence is CSASGQGGSPLHF. CDR3 sequence (DNA): TGCAGTGCTAGTGGGCAGGGAGGATCACCCCTCCACTTT. The chain links TRBV20-1 to TRBJ1-6, with a possible D match to TRBD1 (5 bases). This CDR3 contains 13 residues. V lost 3 bases and J lost 10, with 13 bases in between. Germline lookup yields CDR1 DFQATT and CDR2 SNEGSKA (reference sequence).

The CDR3 region has the DNA TGTGCCAGCAGCCAAACAGCGGGAGCCCAGGCTGAGCAGTTCTTC. Translation: CASSQTAGAQAEQFF. This chain uses TRBV3-1 with TRBJ2-1, with 8 bases matching TRBD2. The V and J ends lost 2 bases and 9 bases, in that order; junction bases with no gene match: 9. Germline CDR1 reads LGHDT; CDR2 reads YNNKEL (reference sequence). CDR3 length: 15 amino acids.

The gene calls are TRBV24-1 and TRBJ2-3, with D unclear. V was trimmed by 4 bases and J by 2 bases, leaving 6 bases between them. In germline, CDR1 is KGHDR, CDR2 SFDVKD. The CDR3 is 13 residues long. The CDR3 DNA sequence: TGTGCCACCAGTGAACCCAACACAGATACGCAGTATTTT. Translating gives CATSEPNTDTQYF.

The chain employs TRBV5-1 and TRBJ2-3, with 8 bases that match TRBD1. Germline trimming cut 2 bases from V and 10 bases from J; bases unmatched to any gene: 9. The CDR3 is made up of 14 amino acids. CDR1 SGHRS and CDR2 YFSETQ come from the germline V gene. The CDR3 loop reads CASSFGNGQGPQYF. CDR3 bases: TGCGCCAGCAGCTTCGGAAACGGACAGGGCCCGCAGTATTTT. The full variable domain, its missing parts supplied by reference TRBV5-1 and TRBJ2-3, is KAGVTQTPRYLIKTRGQQVTLSCSPISGHRSVSWYQQTPGQGLQFLFEYFSETQRNKGNFPGRFSGRQFSNSRSEMNVSTLELGDSALYLCASSFGNGQGPQYFGPGTRLTVL.

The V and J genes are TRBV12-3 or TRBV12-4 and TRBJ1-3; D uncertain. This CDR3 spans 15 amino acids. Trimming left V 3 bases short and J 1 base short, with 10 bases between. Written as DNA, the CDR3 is TGTGCCAGCAGTTTTTTGAACGCTTCTGGAAACACCATATATTTT. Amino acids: CASSFLNASGNTIYF.

CDR3 amino acids: CATRDRGRSGTDTQYF. The CDR3 DNA reads as TGTGCCACCCGGGACAGGGGCAGGTCGGGAACAGATACGCAGTATTTT. The J gene is TRBJ2-3, the V gene TRBV19, with 10 bases matching TRBD1. CDR1 and CDR2 from the germline V gene are LNHDA and SQIVND (reference sequence). CDR3 length equals 16 residues. V lost 10 bases and J lost 3; bases outside the gene matches: 13. The full variable domain, rest sourced from reference TRBV19 and TRBJ2-3, is DGGITQSPKYLFRKEGQNVTLSCEQNLNHDAMYWYRQDPGQGLRLIYYSQIVNDFQKGDIAEGYSVSREKKESFPLTVTSAQKNPTAFYLCATRDRGRSGTDTQYFGPGTRLTVL.

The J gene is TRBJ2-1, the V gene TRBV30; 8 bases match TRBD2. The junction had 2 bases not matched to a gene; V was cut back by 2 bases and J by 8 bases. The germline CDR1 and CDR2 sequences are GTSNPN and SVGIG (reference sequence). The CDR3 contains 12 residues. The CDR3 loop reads CAWSSGGDEQFF. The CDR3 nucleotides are TGTGCCTGGAGTTCGGGAGGGGATGAGCAGTTCTTC.

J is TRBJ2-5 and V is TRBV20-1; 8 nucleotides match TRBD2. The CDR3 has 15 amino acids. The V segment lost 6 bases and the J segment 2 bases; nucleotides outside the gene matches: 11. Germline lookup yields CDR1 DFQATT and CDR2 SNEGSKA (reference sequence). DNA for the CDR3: TGCAGTGCCCTTCGGGGGAGCGGGAGTCAAGAGACCCAGTACTTC. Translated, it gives CSALRGSGSQETQYF.

CDR3 coding DNA: TGTGCCAGCAGCTCTAAGCGGGGTACTAGCACAGATACGCAGTATTTT. This codes for CASSSKRGTSTDTQYF. The V gene is TRBV7-8, the J gene TRBJ2-3; 7 bases are a match to TRBD2. The germline gives CDR1 SGHVS, CDR2 FQNEAQ. J was trimmed by 0 bases and V by 4 bases; bases with no gene match: 7. The CDR3 is 16 amino acids.

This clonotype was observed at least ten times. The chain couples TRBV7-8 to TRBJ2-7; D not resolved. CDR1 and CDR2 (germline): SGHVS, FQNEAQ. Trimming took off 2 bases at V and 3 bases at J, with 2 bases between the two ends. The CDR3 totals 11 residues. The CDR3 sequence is CASSLFYEQYF. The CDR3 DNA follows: TGTGCCAGCAGCTTATTCTACGAGCAGTACTTC. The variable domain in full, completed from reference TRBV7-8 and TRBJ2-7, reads GAGVSQSPRYKVAKRGQDVALRCDPISGHVSLFWYQQALGQGPEFLTYFQNEAQLDKSGLPSDRFFAERPEGSVSTLKIQRTQQEDSAVYLCASSLFYEQYFGPGTRLTVT.

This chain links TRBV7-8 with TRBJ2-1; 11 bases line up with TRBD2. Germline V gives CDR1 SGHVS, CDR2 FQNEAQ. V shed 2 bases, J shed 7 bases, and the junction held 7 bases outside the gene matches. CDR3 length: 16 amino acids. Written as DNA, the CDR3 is TGTGCCAGCAGCTTATTACCGTCTAGCGGGAGGAATGAGCAGTTCTTC. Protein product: CASSLLPSSGRNEQFF.

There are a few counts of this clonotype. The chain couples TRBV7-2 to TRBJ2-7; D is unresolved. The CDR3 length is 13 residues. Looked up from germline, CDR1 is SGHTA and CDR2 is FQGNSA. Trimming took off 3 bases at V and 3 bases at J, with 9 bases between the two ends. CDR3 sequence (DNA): TGTGCCAGCAGCTTCGTTCCTAACTACGAGCAGTACGTC. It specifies CASSFVPNYEQYV.

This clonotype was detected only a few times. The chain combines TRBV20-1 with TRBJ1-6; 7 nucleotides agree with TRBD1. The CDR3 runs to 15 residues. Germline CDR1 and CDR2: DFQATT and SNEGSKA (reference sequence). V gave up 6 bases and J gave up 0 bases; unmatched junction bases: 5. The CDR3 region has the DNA TGCAGTGCAACGAGGGACAGCTCCTATAATTCACCCCTCCACTTT. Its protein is CSATRDSSYNSPLHF.

CDR3 sequence (DNA): TGTGCCAGCAGTTGGGGAAGGAACGAGCAGTACGTC. As protein: CASSWGRNEQYV. V is TRBV6-2 or TRBV6-3 and J is TRBJ2-7; D is ambiguous. The CDR3 has 12 residues. CDR1 is MNHEY and CDR2 is SVGEGT in the germline V gene. V lost 4 bases and J 5 bases, leaving 9 bases between the germline ends.

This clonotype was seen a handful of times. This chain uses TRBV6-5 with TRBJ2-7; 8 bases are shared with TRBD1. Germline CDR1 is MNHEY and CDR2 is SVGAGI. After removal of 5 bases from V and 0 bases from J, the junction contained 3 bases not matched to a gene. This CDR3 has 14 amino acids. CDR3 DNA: TGTGCCAGCAGTCGGGACAGGAGCTCCTACGAGCAGTACTTC. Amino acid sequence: CASSRDRSSYEQYF.

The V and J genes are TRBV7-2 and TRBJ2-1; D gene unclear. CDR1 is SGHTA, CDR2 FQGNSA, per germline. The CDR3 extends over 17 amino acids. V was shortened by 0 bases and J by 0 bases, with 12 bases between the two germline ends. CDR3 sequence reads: CASSLAVGPGSYNEQFF. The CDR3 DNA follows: TGTGCCAGCAGCTTAGCCGTCGGTCCTGGCTCCTACAATGAGCAGTTCTTC.

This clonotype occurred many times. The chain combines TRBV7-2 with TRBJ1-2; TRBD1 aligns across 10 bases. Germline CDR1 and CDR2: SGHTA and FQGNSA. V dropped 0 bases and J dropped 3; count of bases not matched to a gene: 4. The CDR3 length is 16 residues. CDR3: CASSLAGTGEDYGYTF. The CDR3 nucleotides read TGTGCCAGCAGCTTAGCGGGGACAGGGGAGGACTATGGCTACACCTTC.

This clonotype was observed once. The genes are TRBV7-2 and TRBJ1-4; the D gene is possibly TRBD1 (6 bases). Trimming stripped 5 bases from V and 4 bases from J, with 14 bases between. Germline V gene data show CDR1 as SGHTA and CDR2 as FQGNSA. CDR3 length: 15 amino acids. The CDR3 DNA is TGTGCCAGCAGCCGGGGGGCAAGCCGTAATGAAAAACTGTTTTTT. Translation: CASSRGASRNEKLFF.

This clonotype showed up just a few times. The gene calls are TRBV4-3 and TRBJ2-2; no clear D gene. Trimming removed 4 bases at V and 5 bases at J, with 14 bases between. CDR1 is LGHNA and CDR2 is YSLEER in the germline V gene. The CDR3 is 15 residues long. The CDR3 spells CASSLTVVATGELFF. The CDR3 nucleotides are TGCGCCAGCAGCCTGACGGTGGTAGCTACCGGGGAGCTGTTTTTT.

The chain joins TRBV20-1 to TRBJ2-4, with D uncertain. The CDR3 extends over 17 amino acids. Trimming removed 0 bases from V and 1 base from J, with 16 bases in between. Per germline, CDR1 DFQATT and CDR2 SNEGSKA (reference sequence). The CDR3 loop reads CSARDLMLDGAKNIQYF. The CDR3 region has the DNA TGCAGTGCTAGAGATTTAATGCTAGATGGGGCCAAAAACATTCAGTACTTC.

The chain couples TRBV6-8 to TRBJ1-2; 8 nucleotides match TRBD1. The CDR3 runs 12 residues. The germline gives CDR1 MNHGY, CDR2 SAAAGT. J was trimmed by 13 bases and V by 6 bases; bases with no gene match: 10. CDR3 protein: CASRTGQGLCTF. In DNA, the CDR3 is TGTGCCAGCAGAACTGGACAGGGCCTTTGCACCTTC.